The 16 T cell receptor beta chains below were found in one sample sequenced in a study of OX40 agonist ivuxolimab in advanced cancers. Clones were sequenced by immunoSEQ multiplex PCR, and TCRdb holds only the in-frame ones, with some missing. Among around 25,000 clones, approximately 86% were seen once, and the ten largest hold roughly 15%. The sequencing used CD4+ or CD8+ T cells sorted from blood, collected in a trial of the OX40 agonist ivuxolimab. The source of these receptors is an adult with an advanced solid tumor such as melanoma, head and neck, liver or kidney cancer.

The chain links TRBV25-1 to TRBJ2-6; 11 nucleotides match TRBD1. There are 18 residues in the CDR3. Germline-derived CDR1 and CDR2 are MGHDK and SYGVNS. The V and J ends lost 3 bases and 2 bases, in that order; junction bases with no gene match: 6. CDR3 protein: CASSEDRGRLAGANVLTF. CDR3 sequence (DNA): TGTGCCAGCAGTGAGGACAGGGGGCGCTTAGCTGGGGCCAACGTCCTGACTTTC.

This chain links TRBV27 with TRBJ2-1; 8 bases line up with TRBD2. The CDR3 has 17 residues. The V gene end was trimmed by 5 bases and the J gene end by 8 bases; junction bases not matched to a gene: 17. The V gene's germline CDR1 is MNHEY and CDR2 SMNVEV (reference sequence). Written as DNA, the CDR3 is TGTGCCAGCAGTCCTTTTGCTAGCGGGCCCCAACAGGATGAGCAGTTCTTC. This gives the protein CASSPFASGPQQDEQFF.

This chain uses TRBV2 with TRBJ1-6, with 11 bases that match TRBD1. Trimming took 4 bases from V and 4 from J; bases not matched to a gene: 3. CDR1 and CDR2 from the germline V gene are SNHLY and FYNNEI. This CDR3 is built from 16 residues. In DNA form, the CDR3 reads TGTGCCAGCAGTGGGACAGGGGGCGCGTATAATTCACCCCTCCACTTT. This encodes CASSGTGGAYNSPLHF. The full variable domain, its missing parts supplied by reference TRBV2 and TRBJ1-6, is EPEVTQTPSHQVTQMGQEVILRCVPISNHLYFYWYRQILGQKVEFLVSFYNNEISEKSEIFDDQFSVERPDGSNFTLKIRSTKLEDSAMYFCASSGTGGAYNSPLHFGNGTRLTVT.

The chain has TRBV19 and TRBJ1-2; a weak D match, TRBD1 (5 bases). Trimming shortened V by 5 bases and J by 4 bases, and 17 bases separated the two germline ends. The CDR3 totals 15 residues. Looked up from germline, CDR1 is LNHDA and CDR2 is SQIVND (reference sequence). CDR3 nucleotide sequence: TGTGCCAGTAGTCGAGCTTTCGACGGGGGCTATGGCTACACCTTC. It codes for CASSRAFDGGYGYTF. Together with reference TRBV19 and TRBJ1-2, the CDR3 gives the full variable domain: DGGITQSPKYLFRKEGQNVTLSCEQNLNHDAMYWYRQDPGQGLRLIYYSQIVNDFQKGDIAEGYSVSREKKESFPLTVTSAQKNPTAFYLCASSRAFDGGYGYTFGSGTRLTVV.

CDR3 in amino acids: CASRVRDLQGRNTEAFF. DNA for the CDR3: TGCGCCAGCAGGGTTCGGGACCTCCAAGGGCGGAACACTGAAGCTTTCTTT. The chain links TRBV4-1 to TRBJ1-1; perhaps TRBD1 as D (5 bases). V lost 6 bases, J lost 1 base, and 21 bases lay in between. The CDR3 has 17 residues. Germline CDR1 reads MGHRA; CDR2 reads YSYEKL.

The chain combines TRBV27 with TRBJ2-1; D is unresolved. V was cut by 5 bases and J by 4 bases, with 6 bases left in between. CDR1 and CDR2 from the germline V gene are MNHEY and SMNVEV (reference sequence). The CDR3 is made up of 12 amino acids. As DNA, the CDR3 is TGTGCCAGCAGTGGGTATTACAATGAGCAGTTCTTC. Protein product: CASSGYYNEQFF.

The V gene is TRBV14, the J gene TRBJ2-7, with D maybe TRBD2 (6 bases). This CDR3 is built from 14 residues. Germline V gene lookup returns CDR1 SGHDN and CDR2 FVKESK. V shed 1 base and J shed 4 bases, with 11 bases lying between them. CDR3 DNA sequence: TGTGCCAGCAGCCAAGGTAGCGGACTTTACGAGCAGTACTTC. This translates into CASSQGSGLYEQYF. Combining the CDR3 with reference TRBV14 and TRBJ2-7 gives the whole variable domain EAGVTQFPSHSVIEKGQTVTLRCDPISGHDNLYWYRRVMGKEIKFLLHFVKESKQDESGMPNNRFLAERTGGTYSTLKVQPAELEDSGVYFCASSQGSGLYEQYFGPGTRLTVT.

The CDR3 DNA is TGTGCCAGCAGTTTATCGGCGGAAGGTCCCAATCAGCCCCAGCATTTT. This codes for CASSLSAEGPNQPQHF. The genes are TRBV27 and TRBJ1-5; D unclear. The germline V gene has CDR1 MNHEY and CDR2 SMNVEV (reference sequence). The CDR3 spans 16 residues. The V gene lost 0 bases and the J gene lost 3 bases, with 12 bases spanning the gap.

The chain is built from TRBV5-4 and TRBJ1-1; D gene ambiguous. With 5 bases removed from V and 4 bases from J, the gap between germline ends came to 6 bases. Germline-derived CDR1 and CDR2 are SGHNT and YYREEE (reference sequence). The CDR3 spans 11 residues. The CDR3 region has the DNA TGTGCCAGCAGTCGAACCACTGAAGCTTTCTTT. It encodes CASSRTTEAFF.

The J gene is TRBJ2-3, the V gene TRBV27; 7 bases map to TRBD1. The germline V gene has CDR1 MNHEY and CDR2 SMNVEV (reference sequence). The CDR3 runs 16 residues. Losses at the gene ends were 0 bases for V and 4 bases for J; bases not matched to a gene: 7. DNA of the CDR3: TGTGCCAGCAGTTTATCCCCAGGGGGTCGGGCAGATACGCAGTATTTT. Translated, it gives CASSLSPGGRADTQYF.

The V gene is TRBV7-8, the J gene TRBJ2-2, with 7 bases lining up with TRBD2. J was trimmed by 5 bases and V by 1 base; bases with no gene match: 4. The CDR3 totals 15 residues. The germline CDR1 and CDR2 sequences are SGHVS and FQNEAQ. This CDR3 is CASSLEAGLTGELFF. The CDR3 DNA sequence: TGTGCCAGCAGCTTAGAAGCGGGACTGACCGGGGAGCTGTTTTTT.

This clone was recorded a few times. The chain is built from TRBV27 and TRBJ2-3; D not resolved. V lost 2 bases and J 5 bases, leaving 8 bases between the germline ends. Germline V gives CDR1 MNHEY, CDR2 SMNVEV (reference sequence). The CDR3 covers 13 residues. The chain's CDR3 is CASSLRLQDTQYF. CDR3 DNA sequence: TGTGCCAGCAGTTTACGACTTCAAGATACGCAGTATTTT.

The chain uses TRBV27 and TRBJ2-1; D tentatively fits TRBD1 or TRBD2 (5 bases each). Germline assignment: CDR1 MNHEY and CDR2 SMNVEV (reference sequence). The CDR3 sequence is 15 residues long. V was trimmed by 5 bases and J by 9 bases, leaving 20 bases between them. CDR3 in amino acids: CASSPRDPQGPEQFF. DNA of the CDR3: TGTGCCAGCAGTCCTCGGGACCCCCAGGGCCCTGAGCAGTTCTTC.

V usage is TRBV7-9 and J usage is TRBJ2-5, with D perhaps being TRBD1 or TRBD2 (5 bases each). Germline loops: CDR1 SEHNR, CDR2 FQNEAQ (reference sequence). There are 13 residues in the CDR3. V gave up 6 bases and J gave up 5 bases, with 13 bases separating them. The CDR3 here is CASRGERGETQYF. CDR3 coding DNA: TGTGCCAGCAGGGGGGAGAGGGGTGAGACCCAGTACTTC.

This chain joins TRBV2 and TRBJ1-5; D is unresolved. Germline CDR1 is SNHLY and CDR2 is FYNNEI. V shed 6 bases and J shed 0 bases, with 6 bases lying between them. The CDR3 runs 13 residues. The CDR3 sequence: CASRVDSNQPQHF. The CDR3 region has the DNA TGTGCCAGCAGGGTAGATAGCAATCAGCCCCAGCATTTT. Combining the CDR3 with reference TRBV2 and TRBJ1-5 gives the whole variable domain EPEVTQTPSHQVTQMGQEVILRCVPISNHLYFYWYRQILGQKVEFLVSFYNNEISEKSEIFDDQFSVERPDGSNFTLKIRSTKLEDSAMYFCASRVDSNQPQHFGDGTRLSIL.

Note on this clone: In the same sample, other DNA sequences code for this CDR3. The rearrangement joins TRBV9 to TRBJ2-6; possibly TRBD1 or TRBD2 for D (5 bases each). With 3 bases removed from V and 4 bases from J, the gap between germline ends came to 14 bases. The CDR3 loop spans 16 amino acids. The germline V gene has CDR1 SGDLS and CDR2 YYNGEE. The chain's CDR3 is CASSERTGDGANVLTF. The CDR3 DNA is TGTGCCAGCAGCGAGAGGACCGGGGACGGGGCCAACGTCCTGACTTTC.